This T cell receptor (beta chain) is from a study of identical twins. TCRdb used MiXCR to reprocess the 5' RACE reads, holding one entry per CDR3 protein. The data hold more than 1.5 million distinct CDR3 sequences, with under 35% observed a single time. Germline CDR1 is MGHRA and CDR2 is YSYEKL. The junction had 4 bases not matched to a gene; V was cut back by 1 base and J by 4 bases. CDR3 length equals 15 residues. This clonotype was observed at least ten times. No antigen is known for it. Study results and limitations: With monozygotic twins, out-of-frame TCR alpha sharing exceeded what models estimated. Less excess twin sharing appeared in beta out-of-frame sequences.

In every case, the donor was a healthy Caucasian. The sample taken for sequencing was cord blood. The source of this sequence is a newborn girl in good health. This chain connects TRBV4-1 to TRBJ2-5, with 9 nucleotides matching TRBD1. CDR3 in DNA: TGCGCCAGCAGCCAAGGGTGGACAGGGGCAGAGACCCAGTACTTC. This translates into CASSQGWTGAETQYF.